This T cell receptor beta chain appears in the sequencing data of a study of molecular identifiers for immune sequencing clone quantification. The authors gated naive CD8 T cells as CD8+CD4-CCR7+CD45RA+ for sorting. The CDR3 has 19 residues. V was shortened by 4 bases and J by 2 bases, with 24 bases between the two germline ends. The V gene's germline CDR1 is MNHEY and CDR2 SMNVEV (reference sequence). This clonotype was seen a few times. Each CDR3 protein is one row after TCRdb ran MiXCR on the PCR reads. Of about 320,000 distinct CDR3 sequences in the sample, roughly 24% were seen once. The sequence came from a human donor in good health. Some libraries in this study had Jurkat cell RNA spiked in. Sequenced material: naive CD8+ T cells from blood, with Jurkat cell RNA spiked in. Regarding subset: FACS-sorted CD8+CD4-CCR7+CD45RA+ naive T cells. This chain links TRBV27 with TRBJ1-5; no clear D. The CDR3 DNA is TGTGCCAGCAGTTGGGAGGGAGATTCCGGATTATCGGGCAATCAGCCCCAGCATTTT. Translated, it gives CASSWEGDSGLSGNQPQHF.